One and the same sample provided the 18 T cell receptor beta chains below, sequenced in a study of blood T cell repertoires in COVID-19. Assay used: immunoSEQ multiplex PCR; TCRdb lists only in-frame clones, some missing. In the table there are tens of thousands of clones, more than 70% of which are singletons. The sample taken for sequencing was peripheral blood. These receptor sequences come from a man aged 50-60 years with active COVID-19.

V usage is TRBV21-1 and J usage is TRBJ2-7; TRBD2 is the table's D call and was not checked against the DNA. TRBV21-1 is termed a pseudogene. The length of the CDR3 is 16 residues. CDR3 sequence reads: CASSKSPHLPLYEQYF. For the CDR3, the DNA is TGTGCCAGCAGCAAAAGTCCCCACCTACCCCTCTACGAGCAGTACTTC.

This sequence joins TRBV5-4 and TRBJ2-3; 9 bases are a match to TRBD1. Per germline, CDR1 SGHNT and CDR2 YYREEE (reference sequence). V was clipped by 3 bases and J by 3 bases; unmatched bases: 8. This CDR3 spans 16 amino acids. In DNA, the CDR3 is TGTGCCAGCAGCTGGGCTCGGGACAGGGCTACAGATACGCAGTATTTT. As protein: CASSWARDRATDTQYF.

J is TRBJ2-7 and V is TRBV12-3 or TRBV12-4; unclear D gene. Trimming took off 2 bases at V and 6 bases at J, with 5 bases between the two ends. This CDR3 is built from 11 residues. As DNA, the CDR3 is TGTGCCAGCAGTTTATTCGGCGAGCAGTACTTC. Translated: CASSLFGEQYF.

The V gene is TRBV6-5, the J gene TRBJ1-6; no clear D. From germline, CDR1 is MNHEY and CDR2 SVGAGI. V was clipped by 5 bases and J by 9 bases, with 14 bases between them. This CDR3 comprises 14 residues. CDR3 sequence reads: CASSRGTESSPLHF. CDR3 nucleotides: TGTGCCAGCAGTCGGGGAACAGAGAGTTCACCCCTCCACTTT.

This chain links TRBV7-8 with TRBJ1-6; D gene ambiguous. CDR3 length: 17 amino acids. Germline V gene sequence: CDR1 SGHVS, CDR2 FQNEAQ. Trimming removed 6 bases from V and 8 bases from J, with 23 bases in between. The CDR3 DNA reads TGTGCCAGCAGGGGAGGTCGGGCCAGAGGGTTGGATTCACCCCTCCACTTT. Translation: CASRGGRARGLDSPLHF.

The V and J genes are TRBV5-1 and TRBJ1-1, with a possible D match to TRBD1 (5 bases). The CDR3 loop spans 13 amino acids. CDR1 is SGHRS, CDR2 YFSETQ, per germline. The V and J ends lost 4 bases and 1 base respectively, with 8 bases between them. CDR3 nucleotides: TGCGCCAGCAGCAAAACAGGGAACACTGAAGCTTTCTTT. Residues: CASSKTGNTEAFF.

J is TRBJ1-5 and V is TRBV19; D gene unclear. CDR3 size: 13 residues. The germline V gene has CDR1 LNHDA and CDR2 SQIVND (reference sequence). Trimming took 7 bases from V and 10 from J, leaving 17 bases between them. The CDR3 sequence: CASTPREKGPQHF. The CDR3 DNA reads TGTGCCAGTACCCCTCGGGAGAAAGGACCCCAGCATTTT.

This chain joins TRBV11-3 and TRBJ2-1; TRBD2 matches 8 bases. This CDR3 is 13 amino acids long. V trimming: 11 bases; J trimming: 7 bases; junction bases outside the gene matches: 10. Germline lookup yields CDR1 SGHNT and CDR2 YENEEA. CDR3 DNA sequence: TGTGCCGGAAATAGCGGGGCCGGGAATGAGCAGTTCTTC. Protein: CAGNSGAGNEQFF.

The chain combines TRBV28 with TRBJ2-2; the D gene is possibly TRBD2 (6 bases). There are 15 residues in the CDR3. Germline values: CDR1 MDHEN, CDR2 SYDVKM. V gave up 6 bases and J gave up 7 bases, with 18 bases separating them. The DNA for the CDR3 is TGTGCCAGCAGCGGGGGACGGGGGATGGTCGGGGAGCTGTTTTTT. This encodes CASSGGRGMVGELFF.

The chain couples TRBV11-2 to TRBJ2-1, with D possibly TRBD1 on 5 matching bases. The CDR3 is made up of 19 amino acids. Per the germline V gene, CDR1 is SGHAT and CDR2 is FQNNGV. The germline V and J ends were trimmed by 0 bases and 0 bases, with 18 bases remaining between them. The CDR3: CASSLDWGGEESSYNEQFF. Here the CDR3 DNA reads TGTGCCAGCAGCTTAGACTGGGGCGGAGAGGAGAGCTCCTACAATGAGCAGTTCTTC.

This chain connects TRBV19 to TRBJ1-4, with 8 bases matching TRBD1. Trimming removed 6 bases from V and 2 bases from J; junction bases left unmatched: 2. The germline V gene encodes CDR1 LNHDA and CDR2 SQIVND (reference sequence). The CDR3 loop spans 14 amino acids. The CDR3 DNA sequence: TGTGCCAGTAGCCGGGACAGGACTAATGAAAAACTGTTTTTT. Its translation is CASSRDRTNEKLFF.

The chain employs TRBV7-8 and TRBJ2-2, with TRBD1 identical over 9 bases. The CDR3 has 15 amino acids. J gave up 5 bases and V 5 bases, and 6 bases lay outside the gene matches. CDR1 SGHVS and CDR2 FQNEAQ come from the germline V gene. For the CDR3, the DNA is TGTGCCAGCAGCGTAACAGGGGGCGGAACCGGGGAGCTGTTTTTT. Its translation is CASSVTGGGTGELFF.

The rearrangement joins TRBV5-4 to TRBJ1-2; a possible D gene is TRBD1 (5 bases). Trimming cost V 0 bases and J 1 base, with 10 bases left between them. Germline V lookup: CDR1 SGHNT, CDR2 YYREEE (reference sequence). This CDR3 spans 15 amino acids. CDR3 in amino acids: CASSLGKGLNYGYTF. The CDR3 coding sequence is TGTGCCAGCAGCTTGGGGAAGGGGCTTAACTATGGCTACACCTTC.

The rearrangement uses TRBV28 and TRBJ1-6; TRBD1 agrees at 8 bases. The CDR3 is 13 amino acids. Per germline, CDR1 MDHEN and CDR2 SYDVKM. Trimming removed 7 bases from V and 10 bases from J; junction bases left unmatched: 6. The CDR3 region has the DNA TGTGCCAGCACTTCAGGGGGCGGCTCACCCCTCCACTTT. Protein: CASTSGGGSPLHF.

The rearrangement joins TRBV9 to TRBJ2-2; TRBD1 matches 7 bases. The germline V gene encodes CDR1 SGDLS and CDR2 YYNGEE. J lost 3 bases, V lost 6 bases, and 8 bases had no gene match. The CDR3 consists of 15 residues. DNA of the CDR3: TGTGCCAGCACCACCGGGACAGCATACACCGGGGAGCTGTTTTTT. This encodes CASTTGTAYTGELFF.

CDR3 sequence (DNA): TGCAGCGTTAAGACAGGGGGCGGTACTGAAGCTTTCTTT. It translates to CSVKTGGGTEAFF. The chain links TRBV29-1 to TRBJ1-1; 10 positions match TRBD1. Trimming took 5 bases from V and 5 from J; bases not matched to a gene: 5. Germline V gene lookup returns CDR1 SQVTM and CDR2 ANQGSEA. The CDR3 runs 13 residues.

Here the CDR3 DNA reads TGTGCCAGCAGCTTAAATCGTGTTTCCGGCGAGCAGTACTTC. Translated: CASSLNRVSGEQYF. The J gene is TRBJ2-7, the V gene TRBV7-3; D unclear. V was shortened by 1 base and J by 6 bases, with 13 bases between the two germline ends. CDR1 and CDR2 from the germline V gene are SGHTA and FQGTGA. This CDR3 spans 14 amino acids.

The sample holds one count of this clone. The rearrangement links TRBV3-1 (or the pseudogene TRBV3-2) to TRBJ1-1; the match to TRBD1 covers 8 bases. From germline, CDR1 is LGHDT and CDR2 YNNKEL (reference sequence). Unmatched junction bases numbered 6, after V lost 4 bases and J lost 2 bases. CDR3 length equals 15 residues. CDR3 bases: TGTGCCAGCAGCCGCTCCGGACAGGGAAACACTGAAGCTTTCTTT. This codes for CASSRSGQGNTEAFF.